The rows below give T cell receptor beta chains drawn from one sample of a study of molecular identifiers for immune sequencing clone quantification. TCRdb processed the PCR reads anew with MiXCR; each CDR3 protein has one entry. Of around 300,000 distinct CDR3 sequences in the sample, over 20% were seen once. Sequencing was performed on naive CD8+ T cells from blood, with Jurkat cell RNA spiked in. These receptors all stem from a human donor in good health. Some libraries in this study had Jurkat cell RNA spiked in. CDR3s include the opening cysteine and the closing phenylalanine or tryptophan. A D gene is named only where the DNA matches it firmly. The size field is filled for only some rows; it gives once, few, many or a size class.

abundance: many; j_gene: TRBJ2-3; v_gene: TRBV19; d_gene: -; CDR3aa: CASSTAGTDTQYF; CDR3nt: TGTGCCAGTAGTACCGCAGGGACAGATACGCAGTATTTT
abundance: many; j_gene: TRBJ2-7; v_gene: TRBV5-4; d_gene: -; CDR3aa: CASSLGRDEQYF; CDR3nt: TGTGCCAGCAGCTTAGGCAGGGACGAGCAGTACTTC
abundance: -; j_gene: TRBJ2-2; v_gene: TRBV5-4; d_gene: TRBD2; CDR3aa: CASRGEAGERFF; CDR3nt: TGTGCCAGCCGGGGGGAGGCCGGGGAGCGGTTTTTT
abundance: many; j_gene: TRBJ2-2; v_gene: TRBV7-9; d_gene: TRBD2; CDR3aa: CASSLAGLPGELFF; CDR3nt: TGTGCCAGCAGCCTAGCGGGGCTGCCCGGGGAGCTGTTTTTT
abundance: few; j_gene: TRBJ2-6; v_gene: TRBV3-1; d_gene: -; CDR3aa: CASSQISSGANVLTF; CDR3nt: TGTGCCAGCAGCCAGATTAGCTCTGGGGCCAACGTCCTGACTTTC
abundance: -; j_gene: TRBJ2-5; v_gene: TRBV6-5; d_gene: TRBD2; CDR3aa: CASGLAGAHQEAQYF; CDR3nt: TGTGCCAGCGGACTAGCGGGAGCTCACCAAGAGGCCCAGTACTTC
abundance: many; j_gene: TRBJ2-7; v_gene: TRBV28; d_gene: -; CDR3aa: CASSLSHPSYEQYF; CDR3nt: TGTGCCAGCAGTTTAAGTCATCCCTCCTACGAGCAGTACTTC
abundance: few; j_gene: TRBJ1-2; v_gene: TRBV29-1; d_gene: -; CDR3aa: CSARGPQGGYTF; CDR3nt: TGCAGCGCGCGAGGGCCCCAGGGAGGCTACACCTTC
abundance: many; j_gene: TRBJ2-2; v_gene: TRBV24-1; d_gene: -; CDR3aa: CATSDPTGTGELFF; CDR3nt: TGTGCCACCAGTGACCCGACAGGCACCGGGGAGCTGTTTTTT
abundance: many; j_gene: TRBJ1-1; v_gene: TRBV28; d_gene: -; CDR3aa: CASSFRGGNTEAFF; CDR3nt: TGTGCCAGCAGTTTTCGAGGAGGAAACACTGAAGCTTTCTTT
abundance: many; j_gene: TRBJ1-5; v_gene: TRBV2; d_gene: -; CDR3aa: CASSWWGNQPQHF; CDR3nt: TGTGCCAGCAGTTGGTGGGGTAATCAGCCCCAGCATTTT
abundance: few; j_gene: TRBJ1-1; v_gene: TRBV4-1; d_gene: -; CDR3aa: CASSQDPSQNEAFF; CDR3nt: TGCGCCAGCAGCCAAGATCCTAGTCAGAATGAAGCTTTCTTT
abundance: -; j_gene: TRBJ2-6; v_gene: TRBV7-3; d_gene: -; CDR3aa: CASSLGVPSGANVLTF; CDR3nt: TGTGCCAGCAGCTTAGGGGTACCCTCTGGGGCCAACGTCCTGACTTTC
abundance: -; j_gene: TRBJ1-6; v_gene: TRBV19; d_gene: -; CDR3aa: CASRYGADNSPLHF; CDR3nt: TGTGCCAGTAGATACGGGGCGGATAATTCACCCCTCCACTTT
abundance: -; j_gene: TRBJ1-1; v_gene: TRBV6-1; d_gene: -; CDR3aa: CASSAEGSWTEAFF; CDR3nt: TGTGCCAGCAGTGCAGAGGGGTCGTGGACTGAAGCTTTCTTT
abundance: -; j_gene: TRBJ1-1; v_gene: TRBV5-6; d_gene: -; CDR3aa: CASSLGGVLTEAFF; CDR3nt: TGTGCCAGCAGCTTAGGGGGGGTGTTAACTGAAGCTTTCTTT
abundance: many; j_gene: TRBJ1-1; v_gene: TRBV25-1; d_gene: -; CDR3aa: CASSDTTGMNTEAFF; CDR3nt: TGTGCCAGCAGTGATACGACAGGAATGAACACTGAAGCTTTCTTT
abundance: many; j_gene: TRBJ2-1; v_gene: TRBV20-1; d_gene: TRBD2; CDR3aa: CSARALAGVSEQFF; CDR3nt: TGCAGTGCTAGAGCGCTAGCGGGAGTTAGTGAGCAGTTCTTC
abundance: few; j_gene: TRBJ1-1; v_gene: TRBV7-9; d_gene: -; CDR3aa: CASSLVQATGTEAFF; CDR3nt: TGTGCCAGCAGCTTAGTCCAGGCCACGGGAACTGAAGCTTTCTTT
abundance: few; j_gene: TRBJ2-5; v_gene: TRBV2; d_gene: -; CDR3aa: CASSGRGDRLEAQYF; CDR3nt: TGTGCCAGCAGTGGACGGGGGGACAGGCTAGAGGCCCAGTACTTC
abundance: many; j_gene: TRBJ2-5; v_gene: TRBV7-2; d_gene: TRBD2; CDR3aa: CASSSGGGAETQYF; CDR3nt: TGTGCCAGCAGCTCGGGAGGGGGGGCGGAGACCCAGTACTTC
abundance: many; j_gene: TRBJ1-1; v_gene: TRBV5-6; d_gene: -; CDR3aa: CASTELGAFF; CDR3nt: TGTGCCAGCACTGAATTGGGAGCTTTCTTT
abundance: -; j_gene: TRBJ1-5; v_gene: TRBV7-2; d_gene: TRBD1; CDR3aa: CASSLGRGHGNQPQHF; CDR3nt: TGTGCCAGCAGCTTAGGCAGGGGGCACGGAAATCAGCCCCAGCATTTT
abundance: -; j_gene: TRBJ2-7; v_gene: TRBV11-3; d_gene: -; CDR3aa: CASSSGRNGVYEQYF; CDR3nt: TGTGCCAGCAGCTCGGGTCGAAATGGAGTCTACGAGCAGTACTTC
abundance: many; j_gene: TRBJ2-5; v_gene: TRBV28; d_gene: -; CDR3aa: CASKNSGTGETQYF; CDR3nt: TGTGCCAGCAAAAATAGCGGGACAGGAGAGACCCAGTACTTC
abundance: few; j_gene: TRBJ2-7; v_gene: TRBV5-1; d_gene: -; CDR3aa: CASSFNKDSQSYEQYF; CDR3nt: TGCGCCAGCAGCTTCAACAAGGACAGTCAATCCTACGAGCAGTACTTC
abundance: many; j_gene: TRBJ2-2; v_gene: TRBV23-1; d_gene: -; CDR3aa: CASSQSKGGVRTGELFF; CDR3nt: TGCGCCAGCAGTCAATCAAAAGGAGGGGTGAGGACCGGGGAGCTGTTTTTT
abundance: many; j_gene: TRBJ1-5; v_gene: TRBV12-3/TRBV12-4; d_gene: -; CDR3aa: CASSPTEGVQPQHF; CDR3nt: TGTGCCAGCAGCCCCACAGAGGGAGTTCAGCCCCAGCATTTT
abundance: many; j_gene: TRBJ2-7; v_gene: TRBV5-5; d_gene: -; CDR3aa: CASSLDLGISYEQYF; CDR3nt: TGTGCCAGCAGCTTGGACTTGGGGATCTCCTACGAGCAGTACTTC
abundance: -; j_gene: TRBJ1-1; v_gene: TRBV7-2; d_gene: -; CDR3aa: CASSEDRPTTIYFAEAFF; CDR3nt: TGTGCCAGCAGCGAAGACAGGCCCACGACTATCTATTTTGCTGAAGCTTTCTTT
abundance: many; j_gene: TRBJ2-7; v_gene: TRBV7-8; d_gene: -; CDR3aa: CASSLGPPGYEQYF; CDR3nt: TGTGCCAGCAGCTTAGGGCCACCAGGCTACGAGCAGTACTTC
abundance: few; j_gene: TRBJ1-1; v_gene: TRBV6-5; d_gene: TRBD1; CDR3aa: CASSYSSTGEEAFF; CDR3nt: TGTGCCAGCAGTTACTCTTCGACAGGGGAGGAAGCTTTCTTT
abundance: few; j_gene: TRBJ2-7; v_gene: TRBV7-8; d_gene: -; CDR3aa: CASSWPAGTPSYEQYF; CDR3nt: TGTGCCAGCAGCTGGCCCGCCGGGACGCCCTCCTACGAGCAGTACTTC
abundance: -; j_gene: TRBJ1-1; v_gene: TRBV13; d_gene: -; CDR3aa: CASRQYLMNTEAFF; CDR3nt: TGTGCCAGCCGACAGTATTTGATGAACACTGAAGCTTTCTTT
abundance: few; j_gene: TRBJ1-1; v_gene: TRBV15; d_gene: -; CDR3aa: CATSTGAMNTEAFF; CDR3nt: TGTGCCACCAGCACAGGAGCGATGAACACTGAAGCTTTCTTT
abundance: -; j_gene: TRBJ2-7; v_gene: TRBV7-2; d_gene: -; CDR3aa: CASSFCSSYEQYF; CDR3nt: TGTGCCAGCAGCTTTTGTAGCTCCTACGAGCAGTACTTC
abundance: few; j_gene: TRBJ2-7; v_gene: TRBV28; d_gene: TRBD1; CDR3aa: CASSSPTGTGTRDPTYEQYF; CDR3nt: TGTGCCAGCAGTTCCCCTACCGGGACAGGGACTCGAGACCCAACCTACGAGCAGTACTTC
abundance: many; j_gene: TRBJ2-1; v_gene: TRBV30; d_gene: -; CDR3aa: CAWSGQRNEQFF; CDR3nt: TGTGCCTGGAGTGGTCAGCGCAATGAGCAGTTCTTC
abundance: many; j_gene: TRBJ2-3; v_gene: TRBV4-3; d_gene: TRBD1; CDR3aa: CASKGTGADTQYF; CDR3nt: TGCGCCAGCAAAGGGACAGGAGCAGATACGCAGTATTTT
abundance: -; j_gene: TRBJ2-5; v_gene: TRBV11-2; d_gene: -; CDR3aa: CASSLVWGSETQYF; CDR3nt: TGTGCCAGCAGCTTGGTTTGGGGGTCAGAGACCCAGTACTTC
abundance: many; j_gene: TRBJ1-1; v_gene: TRBV5-6; d_gene: TRBD1; CDR3aa: CASSWATGTEAFF; CDR3nt: TGTGCCAGCAGCTGGGCGACAGGGACTGAAGCTTTCTTT
abundance: many; j_gene: TRBJ1-5; v_gene: TRBV14; d_gene: -; CDR3aa: CASSPGLNQPQHF; CDR3nt: TGTGCCAGCAGCCCCGGACTTAATCAGCCCCAGCATTTT